This TCR beta chain came from a study of memory CD4+ T cells and cytomegalovirus serostatus. General study results and limits: The CMV-associated TCR signature appears largely within the CD4+ memory repertoire.

Method: immunoSEQ multiplex PCR; TCRdb's copy keeps in-frame clones and lacks some. Of 40,000 to 50,000 clones detected, roughly 72% appear once; the ten largest clones hold 1.2%. Of note for this clone: What it binds is unknown.

The sort gate was single viable CD3+CD4+CD8-CD45RO+ cells for memory CD4+ T cells. The germline gives CDR1 SGHRS, CDR2 YFSETQ. This CDR3 is built from 16 residues. Trimming cost V 3 bases and J 6 bases, with 21 bases left between them. The sequencing input was memory CD4+ T cells from blood. The chain links TRBV5-1 to TRBJ1-2; maybe TRBD1 (5 bases). The TCR originated in an adult in good health and CMV-seropositive. The CDR3 is CASSWDPSGGVDGYTF. In DNA form, the CDR3 reads TGCGCCAGCAGCTGGGACCCCAGCGGGGGTGTGGATGGCTACACCTTC.